The entry below gives a single TCR beta chain sequence along with its context. What it binds is not known. Its ends do not fully match the called genes, so a read error is possible. Every naive CD8 library was made from between roughly 18,000 and 1,100,000 sorted cells with 10%, 30% or 50% RNA. Naive CD8 T cells were sorted as CD8+CD4-CCR7+CD45RA+. This specimen comes from a study of molecular identifiers for immune sequencing clone quantification. Regarding the study as a whole: Highly expanded clone sizes could end up underestimated if a barcode were shared by identical TCR molecules.

Previously described methods and listed TCR primers produced bulk TCR libraries. TCRdb called the PCR reads again in MiXCR, with one record for every CDR3 protein. The sample lists about 320,000 distinct CDR3 sequences, 20% to 25% occurring once. The V gene's germline CDR1 is SQVTM and CDR2 ANQGSEA. The CDR3 runs 13 residues. The rearrangement links TRBV29-1 to TRBJ2-2, with a tentative D call TRBD2 (6 bases). The TCR sequence derives from a human donor in good health. Some libraries in this study had Jurkat cell RNA spiked in. Sample: naive CD8+ T cells from blood, with Jurkat cell RNA spiked in. The sample's subset: FACS-sorted CD8+CD4-CCR7+CD45RA+ naive T cells. The CDR3 loop is CSAPSEDTGELSF. CDR3 sequence (DNA): TGCAGCGCTCCTAGCGAGGACACCGGGGAGCTGTCTTTT.